This T cell receptor beta chain was identified in a study of chemoradiotherapy in HPV16-positive cancers. Study-wide background: Functional T-cell assays on two HPV16-positive patients' cells defined candidate HPV-specific clones and common TCR motifs. Findings of the study overall: HPV-specific T cells were functionally defined from only two HPV16-positive patients. Non-HPV-specific T cells did not expand in tumors during treatment, whereas candidate HPV-specific clones and E7-related motifs did.

The V gene end was trimmed by 4 bases and the J gene end by 0 bases; junction bases not matched to a gene: 5. The CDR3 covers 15 residues. Germline assignment: CDR1 LGHNA and CDR2 YSLEER. Comments on this clone: Its antigen is not identified.

Assay used: immunoSEQ multiplex PCR; TCRdb lists only in-frame clones, some missing. The table has fewer than 40,000 clones, around 80% seen once. This specimen consisted of blood, obtained from a patient who underwent chemoradiotherapy. The chain links TRBV4-3 to TRBJ1-2; 7 bases match TRBD1. The sequence was collected from a human donor with HPV-associated anogenital cancer. The CDR3 region is CASSRGTDPNYGYTF. Here the CDR3 DNA reads TGCGCCAGCAGCCGAGGGACAGACCCTAACTATGGCTACACCTTC.